These 19 T cell receptor beta chains originate from one sample sequenced in a study of beta chain features in type 1 diabetes. Sequencing targeted expressed TCRB transcripts, as all isolated RNA had been reverse transcribed. The assay was immunoSEQ multiplex PCR, and TCRdb's table has in-frame clones only and misses some. The sample includes a few hundred thousand clones, around 13% seen only once; the top ten take more than 0.015%. Sequencing was carried out using naive CD4+ T cells from blood. These receptors were collected from a man younger than 30 in good health.

At least ten counts were recorded for this clone. The V call is TRBV23-1, the J call TRBJ2-1; TRBD2 matches at 8 bases. TRBV23-1 is annotated as an ORF whose role is uncertain. V lost 3 bases to trimming and J lost 4 bases; unmatched junction nucleotides: 2. This CDR3 has 14 amino acids. CDR3 loop: CASSQSGGYNEQFF. The CDR3 DNA reads as TGCGCCAGCAGTCAGTCGGGGGGGTACAATGAGCAGTTCTTC.

This clone was seen a handful of times. The chain employs TRBV4-3 and TRBJ2-2, with TRBD2 identical over 14 bases. CDR1 is LGHNA, CDR2 YSLEER, per germline. The CDR3 runs 19 residues. The V gene end was trimmed by 3 bases and the J gene end by 4 bases; junction bases not matched to a gene: 10. CDR3 DNA: TGCGCCAGCAGCCACGACAGGTGGGGGACTAGCGGGAGCACCGGGGAGCTGTTTTTT. It yields the protein CASSHDRWGTSGSTGELFF.

The chain is built from TRBV9 and TRBJ1-2; 7 positions agree with TRBD1. After removal of 3 bases from V and 1 base from J, the junction contained 3 bases not matched to a gene. The germline gives CDR1 SGDLS, CDR2 YYNGEE. The CDR3 runs to 14 residues. The CDR3 spells CASSEGAGNYGYTF. CDR3 sequence (DNA): TGTGCCAGCAGCGAGGGGGCAGGTAACTATGGCTACACCTTC.

The table lists this clone with a count of one. V is TRBV7-3 and J is TRBJ2-3; the match to TRBD2 covers 8 bases. Germline V gene lookup returns CDR1 SGHTA and CDR2 FQGTGA. J lost 7 bases, V lost 3 bases, and 12 bases had no gene match. This CDR3 region has 16 residues. Here the CDR3 reads CASSFVSAGESNTQYF. DNA for the CDR3: TGTGCCAGCAGCTTTGTATCAGCGGGAGAATCAAATACGCAGTATTTT.

The V gene is TRBV5-4, the J gene TRBJ2-3; 9 bases match TRBD2. The V and J ends lost 4 bases and 6 bases, in that order; junction bases with no gene match: 9. CDR3 length: 15 amino acids. Germline V gene data show CDR1 as SGHNT and CDR2 as YYREEE (reference sequence). The CDR3 protein is CASSRERGARDTQYF. CDR3 DNA sequence: TGTGCCAGCAGCCGGGAGCGGGGGGCACGGGATACGCAGTATTTT. The complete variable domain, with remaining parts taken from reference TRBV5-4 and TRBJ2-3, reads ETGVTQSPTHLIKTRGQQVTLRCSSQSGHNTVSWYQQALGQGPQFIFQYYREEENGRGNFPPRFSGLQFPNYSSELNVNALELDDSALYLCASSRERGARDTQYFGPGTRLTVL.

J is TRBJ2-7 and V is TRBV7-2, with 8 bases aligning to TRBD1. This CDR3 is built from 17 residues. The germline V gene encodes CDR1 SGHTA and CDR2 FQGNSA. Losses at the gene ends were 5 bases for V and 0 bases for J; bases not matched to a gene: 12. The CDR3 nucleotides are TGTGCCAGCAGCCTAGAGGCGGGACAGGACTTCTCCTACGAGCAGTACTTC. Protein: CASSLEAGQDFSYEQYF.

This chain connects TRBV30 to TRBJ2-2; D may be TRBD2 (6 bases). V lost 0 bases to trimming and J lost 4 bases, with 9 bases between them. Germline V CDR1 and CDR2: GTSNPN, SVGIG (reference sequence). The CDR3 has 14 residues. The CDR3, as DNA: TGTGCCTGGAGTGTGGCCGGGGGCACCGGGGAGCTGTTTTTT. Translating it yields CAWSVAGGTGELFF.

This clone appeared a few times. The chain recombines TRBV7-9 with TRBJ1-1; D possibly corresponds to TRBD1 (6 bases). The germline gives CDR1 SEHNR, CDR2 FQNEAQ (reference sequence). V was cut by 3 bases and J by 1 base, with 18 bases left in between. The CDR3 is 17 residues long. DNA for the CDR3: TGTGCCAGCAGCTTGACCGCGGGGGCTACCCCGAACACTGAAGCTTTCTTT. It is translated as CASSLTAGATPNTEAFF.

This chain links TRBV7-3 with TRBJ2-6, with 7 nucleotides matching TRBD2. Germline V gene sequence: CDR1 SGHTA, CDR2 FQGTGA. The CDR3 length is 16 residues. The junction had 4 bases not matched to a gene; V was cut back by 5 bases and J by 0 bases. CDR3 region: CASSLGGSSGANVLTF. In DNA form, the CDR3 reads TGTGCCAGCAGCCTCGGGGGGTCCTCTGGGGCCAACGTCCTGACTTTC.

This chain connects TRBV7-9 to TRBJ2-2, with D tentatively TRBD2 (9 bases). Trimming shortened V by 3 bases and J by 4 bases, and 15 bases separated the two germline ends. The CDR3 is made up of 16 amino acids. Germline V gene sequence: CDR1 SEHNR, CDR2 FQNEAQ (reference sequence). The CDR3 region is CASSLASGTGTGELFF. The CDR3 coding sequence is TGTGCCAGCAGCTTGGCTAGCGGGACAGGCACCGGGGAGCTGTTTTTT.

In its sample, this clone was seen a few times. V gene TRBV15 combines with J gene TRBJ2-3; D perhaps matches TRBD2 (6 bases). The CDR3 sequence is 16 residues long. V lost 0 bases and J lost 0, with 10 bases in between. Germline lookup yields CDR1 LNHNV and CDR2 YYDKDF (reference sequence). The CDR3 loop is CATSREGGASTDTQYF. CDR3 sequence (DNA): TGTGCCACCAGCAGAGAAGGCGGGGCTAGCACAGATACGCAGTATTTT.

The chain employs TRBV6-4 and TRBJ1-1; D unresolved. CDR3 size: 20 residues. Trimming removed 0 bases at V and 3 bases at J, with 26 bases between. CDR1 is MRHNA and CDR2 is SNTAGT in the germline V gene. The CDR3 DNA reads as TGTGCCAGCAGTGACTCAGCCCTCTCCAAGGGAGGTCGGTCGTACACTGAAGCTTTCTTT. It codes for CASSDSALSKGGRSYTEAFF.

This clone was counted a few times. In nucleotides, the CDR3 is TGTGCCAGCAGCTCGAACAAACGTGATCATGAAAAACTGTTTTTT. Its protein product is CASSSNKRDHEKLFF. This sequence joins TRBV7-9 and TRBJ1-4; D gene unclear. The length of the CDR3 is 15 residues. CDR1 is SEHNR and CDR2 is FQNEAQ in the germline V gene (reference sequence). The V end lost 4 bases, the J end lost 6 bases, and 15 bases lay between the germline ends.

The V and J genes are TRBV30 and TRBJ2-3, with TRBD2 identical over 13 bases. The CDR3 is made up of 14 amino acids. V lost 5 bases, J lost 6 bases, and 5 bases stayed unmatched. CDR1 GTSNPN and CDR2 SVGIG come from the germline V gene (reference sequence). The CDR3 region has the DNA TGTGCCTGGTCGGGACTAGCGGGATCTGATACGCAGTATTTT. As protein: CAWSGLAGSDTQYF. The full variable domain, its missing parts supplied by reference TRBV30 and TRBJ2-3, is SQTIHQWPATLVQPVGSPLSLECTVEGTSNPNLYWYRQAAGRGLQLLFYSVGIGQISSEVPQNLSASRPQDRQFILSSKKLLLSDSGFYLCAWSGLAGSDTQYFGPGTRLTVL.

This clone was picked up a small number of times. The CDR3 is CASSRGLAGNSETQYF. CDR3 DNA sequence: TGCGCCAGCAGCAGAGGACTAGCGGGAAATTCCGAGACCCAGTACTTC. The chain combines TRBV5-1 with TRBJ2-5; 12 bases line up with TRBD2. The CDR3 has 16 residues. V was pared by 4 bases and J by 5 bases, with 9 bases of the junction left unmatched. Germline CDR1 is SGHRS and CDR2 is YFSETQ.

This clone was detected a few times. This chain joins TRBV14 and TRBJ2-7; D gene ambiguous. Germline V CDR1 and CDR2: SGHDN, FVKESK. There are 14 residues in the CDR3. V was trimmed by 5 bases and J by 0 bases, leaving 11 bases between them. The CDR3 reads CASSNTYSSYEQYF. The CDR3 nucleotides read TGTGCCAGCAGCAATACTTACTCCTCCTACGAGCAGTACTTC.

This chain links TRBV18 with TRBJ2-6, with a weak D call TRBD2 (5 bases). This CDR3 region has 18 residues. Germline CDR1 is KGHSH and CDR2 is LQKENI. The V gene lost 0 bases and the J gene lost 2 bases, with 14 bases spanning the gap. The chain's CDR3 is CASSPPDWLGAGANVLTF. The CDR3 DNA sequence: TGTGCCAGCTCACCACCGGACTGGCTCGGTGCTGGGGCCAACGTCCTGACTTTC.

V is TRBV18 and J is TRBJ1-5; 7 bases map to TRBD1. V lost 6 bases, J lost 0 bases, and 5 bases stayed unmatched. The CDR3 length is 15 residues. CDR1 is KGHSH and CDR2 is LQKENI in the germline V gene. CDR3 in DNA: TGTGCCAGCTCGGGGACAGACTATAGCAATCAGCCCCAGCATTTT. Translating gives CASSGTDYSNQPQHF.

The chain has TRBV25-1 and TRBJ2-7, with D tentatively TRBD2 (5 bases). CDR1 is MGHDK and CDR2 is SYGVNS in the germline V gene. V lost 0 bases, J lost 7 bases, and 16 bases lay in between. CDR3 length equals 15 residues. CDR3 in DNA: TGTGCCAGCAGTGAATATGGCAGCGGCCTAGGGGAGCAGTACTTC. Protein product: CASSEYGSGLGEQYF.